These 21 T cell receptor beta chains share one sample of origin, sequenced in a study of blood T cells in healthy people across ages. For the second PCR, which ran for 7 to 11 cycles, a sample-barcoded 5' primer and a J-beta primer mix were used. MiXCR was run by TCRdb on the 5' RACE reads, yielding one entry per CDR3 protein. The sample contains about 900,000 distinct CDR3 sequences, about 48% of which appear only once. The sequenced sample was blood. These receptors all come from a man aged 25 to 45 in good health.

The rearrangement links TRBV27 to TRBJ2-1, with 11 bases lining up with TRBD2. Per germline, CDR1 MNHEY and CDR2 SMNVEV (reference sequence). Unmatched junction bases numbered 7, after V lost 2 bases and J lost 4 bases. There are 17 residues in the CDR3. The CDR3 DNA is TGTGCCAGCAGTTTACCTCCGGGACTAGCGGAATACAATGAGCAGTTCTTC. It translates to CASSLPPGLAEYNEQFF.

This clonotype was picked up a small number of times. The chain recombines TRBV9 with TRBJ2-1; D may match TRBD1 or TRBD2 (5 bases each). The CDR3 loop spans 15 amino acids. Deletions cut 0 bases from V and 2 bases from J, with 9 bases between. Per the germline V gene, CDR1 is SGDLS and CDR2 is YYNGEE. The CDR3 DNA sequence: TGTGCCAGCAGCGTAGCTCCGGGGCCCTACAATGAGCAGTTCTTC. This encodes CASSVAPGPYNEQFF.

The chain links TRBV2 to TRBJ1-1; the match to TRBD1 covers 7 bases. CDR3 length: 13 residues. The junction had 8 bases not matched to a gene; V was cut back by 8 bases and J by 5 bases. The germline CDR1 and CDR2 sequences are SNHLY and FYNNEI. CDR3 sequence (DNA): TGTGCCAGCCTTCAGGGGGGATGGACTGAAGCTTTCTTT. It yields the protein CASLQGGWTEAFF.

This clonotype was seen only a few times. The chain carries TRBV20-1 and TRBJ1-2; D is unclear. Germline V gene sequence: CDR1 DFQATT, CDR2 SNEGSKA (reference sequence). Trimming took off 6 bases at V and 1 base at J, with 12 bases between the two ends. The CDR3 is 13 amino acids. The CDR3 DNA reads TGCAGTGCCTCGGACTCCGTTAACTATGGCTACACCTTC. The encoded protein is CSASDSVNYGYTF.

The chain couples TRBV27 to TRBJ2-5; 8 bases map to TRBD2. V trimming: 6 bases; J trimming: 5 bases; junction bases outside the gene matches: 8. The CDR3 consists of 14 residues. The germline V gene encodes CDR1 MNHEY and CDR2 SMNVEV (reference sequence). CDR3 DNA sequence: TGTGCCAGCAGCTCTAGCGGGTATTGGGAGACCCAGTACTTC. As protein: CASSSSGYWETQYF.

V and J are TRBV5-6 and TRBJ2-1, with TRBD2 matching over 7 bases. The J segment lost 0 bases and the V segment lost 4 bases, leaving 4 bases of the junction unmatched. The length of the CDR3 is 15 residues. Germline loops: CDR1 SGHDT, CDR2 YYEEEE. Here the CDR3 reads CASSAWGGSYNEQFF. CDR3 bases: TGTGCCAGCAGCGCGTGGGGGGGCTCCTACAATGAGCAGTTCTTC.

The chain links TRBV4-3 to TRBJ2-5; D is possibly TRBD1 (5 bases). The CDR3 contains 13 residues. Germline V lookup: CDR1 LGHNA, CDR2 YSLEER. Trimming removed 4 bases from V and 11 bases from J, with 17 bases in between. CDR3 coding DNA: TGCGCCAGCAGCCTCGACAGTTACAATGAGCAGTACTTC. The encoded protein is CASSLDSYNEQYF.

This clonotype was seen a few times. The chain joins TRBV14 to TRBJ2-1; TRBD1 or TRBD2 may be the D gene (6 bases each). Between the trimmed V and J ends, which lost 3 bases and 3 bases, there was a span of 15 bases. The CDR3 runs to 16 residues. Germline V gene sequence: CDR1 SGHDN, CDR2 FVKESK. CDR3: CASSHLGGPGYNEQFF. CDR3 DNA sequence: TGTGCCAGCAGCCATCTTGGGGGGCCCGGCTACAATGAGCAGTTCTTC.

This clonotype has just a few counts. Written as DNA, the CDR3 is TGCGCCAGCAGCCAAGATGGGGGGGCCGGCAATGAGCAGTTCTTC. Translated: CASSQDGGAGNEQFF. V gene TRBV4-3 combines with J gene TRBJ2-1; D possibly corresponds to TRBD2 (7 bases). This CDR3 has 15 amino acids. V was cut by 0 bases and J by 6 bases, with 12 bases left in between. CDR1 and CDR2 from the germline V gene are LGHNA and YSLEER.

The chain is built from TRBV30 and TRBJ1-1, with 8 bases identical to TRBD1. The V and J ends lost 2 bases and 5 bases, in that order; junction bases with no gene match: 4. This CDR3 contains 13 residues. Germline V gene data show CDR1 as GTSNPN and CDR2 as SVGIG (reference sequence). CDR3 sequence (DNA): TGTGCCTGGAGTAAAAACAGGGGGACTGAAGCTTTCTTT. Translated, it gives CAWSKNRGTEAFF.

The sample holds a few counts of this clonotype. This rearrangement joins TRBV20-1 to TRBJ2-7, with 11 bases that match TRBD2. Germline V gives CDR1 DFQATT, CDR2 SNEGSKA (reference sequence). The CDR3 has 14 residues. V shed 2 bases and J 5 bases; nucleotides not matched to a gene: 5. Here the CDR3 DNA reads TGCAGTGCTAGACTAGCGGGGGGTATCCACGAGCAGTACTTC. This gives the protein CSARLAGGIHEQYF.

The rearrangement uses TRBV7-2 and TRBJ2-1, with D hard to call. The V end lost 5 bases, the J end lost 10 bases, and 12 bases lay between the germline ends. Germline CDR1 SGHTA, CDR2 FQGNSA. The CDR3 consists of 12 residues. CDR3 DNA: TGTGCCAGCAGCCCCTCGGTGTCCGAGCAGTTCTTC. It specifies CASSPSVSEQFF.

This clonotype came up a few times. The rearrangement links TRBV6-6 to TRBJ1-6; D is unclear. CDR3 size: 15 residues. Looked up from germline, CDR1 is MNHNY and CDR2 is SVGAGI (reference sequence). V lost 6 bases to trimming and J lost 7 bases, with 16 bases between them. The CDR3 reads CASRADAAGNSPLHF. CDR3 in DNA: TGTGCCAGCAGGGCTGACGCTGCGGGGAATTCACCCCTCCACTTT.

There are a few counts of this clonotype. The J gene is TRBJ2-7, the V gene TRBV11-2; D is unclear. The CDR3 runs to 12 residues. V lost 4 bases, J lost 4 bases, and 8 bases lay in between. CDR1 and CDR2 (germline): SGHAT, FQNNGV. The CDR3 here is CASSSNNYEQYF. The CDR3 DNA is TGTGCCAGCAGCTCTAACAATTACGAGCAGTACTTC.

This clonotype was counted between two and nine times. The rearrangement joins TRBV28 to TRBJ2-7, with D maybe TRBD1 (6 bases). V lost 3 bases and J lost 10, with 25 bases in between. The germline CDR1 and CDR2 sequences are MDHEN and SYDVKM. CDR3 size: 16 residues. The CDR3 reads CASSLPQTGAFGFQYF. In DNA, the CDR3 is TGTGCCAGCAGTTTGCCCCAGACAGGAGCTTTTGGGTTCCAGTACTTC.

The sample holds many counts of this clonotype. An end of the junction differs from the germline gene, which may be a read error. The chain is built from TRBV7-2 and TRBJ2-7, with D possibly TRBD2 on 6 matching bases. The CDR3 runs to 14 residues. The V gene's germline CDR1 is SGHTA and CDR2 FQGNSA. CDR3 in DNA: TGCGCCAGCAGCTTGGTCGGGAGTACCTACGAGCAGTACTTC. It is translated as CASSLVGSTYEQYF.

The chain links TRBV2 to TRBJ1-2; a possible D gene is TRBD1 (5 bases). CDR3 length: 13 amino acids. Trimming removed 6 bases from V and 7 bases from J, with 15 bases in between. The germline gives CDR1 SNHLY, CDR2 FYNNEI. The CDR3 is CASSSSGRSGYTF. The CDR3 DNA follows: TGTGCCAGCAGCAGTTCAGGGAGGAGTGGCTACACCTTC.

This chain joins TRBV3-1 and TRBJ2-3; D perhaps matches TRBD2 (7 bases). The CDR3 runs 12 residues. Germline V gene sequence: CDR1 LGHDT, CDR2 YNNKEL (reference sequence). The V and J ends lost 3 bases and 8 bases respectively, with 9 bases between them. The CDR3 sequence is CASSQGGRTQYF. The CDR3 bases are TGTGCCAGCAGCCAGGGGGGGCGTACGCAGTATTTT.

This clonotype was detected only a few times. The V call is TRBV11-2, the J call TRBJ2-1, with D hard to call. Germline assignment: CDR1 SGHAT and CDR2 FQNNGV. V shed 2 bases and J shed 4 bases, with 15 bases lying between them. The CDR3 consists of 16 residues. CDR3 amino acids: CASSLIRLLGYNEQFF. In DNA, the CDR3 is TGTGCCAGCAGCTTAATTCGGCTCCTAGGTTACAATGAGCAGTTCTTC.

This sequence joins TRBV29-1 and TRBJ2-5; TRBD1 matches at 7 bases. Germline CDR1 and CDR2: SQVTM and ANQGSEA. The V gene end was trimmed by 3 bases and the J gene end by 2 bases; junction bases not matched to a gene: 3. The CDR3 extends over 13 amino acids. In DNA, the CDR3 is TGCAGCGTTGACCTCAGGGGGCAAGAGACCCAGTACTTC. Translation: CSVDLRGQETQYF.

The chain combines TRBV6-6 with TRBJ2-1; 11 bases map to TRBD1. J gave up 8 bases and V 6 bases, and 3 bases lay outside the gene matches. Germline-derived CDR1 and CDR2 are MNHNY and SVGAGI (reference sequence). CDR3 length: 13 residues. For the CDR3, the DNA is TGTGCCAGCAGCTGGACAGGGGGCCATGAGCAGTTCTTC. This codes for CASSWTGGHEQFF.